The T cell receptor beta chain described here comes from a study of T cells in Graves' hyperthyroidism and ophthalmopathy. Study-wide results and caveats: Expanded thyroid clonotypes (above 0.001) were mostly also found in blood. Through a model of 13 V-J features, ophthalmopathy was separated from stable hyperthyroidism. The model anticipated ophthalmopathy a median about six months pre-onset.

The germline V gene has CDR1 DFQATT and CDR2 SNEGSKA (reference sequence). The CDR3 is made up of 12 amino acids. V lost 3 bases and J 5 bases, leaving 11 bases between the germline ends. This clonotype was recorded at least ten times. Its target is unknown. The sample, blood from the first hyperthyroidism diagnosis, precedes any ophthalmopathy symptoms. TCR beta CDR3 region amplification was performed from RNA transcripts. TCR CDR3 underwent first-round RT-PCR with the HTBI primer set. TCRdb processed the multiplex PCR reads anew with MiXCR; each CDR3 protein has one entry. The sample contains about 260,000 distinct CDR3 sequences, about 25% of which appear only once.

Sample: blood. This sequence was found in a man aged 40-49 years with Graves' hyperthyroidism that later progressed to Graves' ophthalmopathy. V usage is TRBV20-1 and J usage is TRBJ2-7; a possible D gene is TRBD2 (5 bases). CDR3 residues: CSASLALDEQYF. DNA for the CDR3: TGCAGTGCTAGTCTAGCTTTGGACGAGCAGTACTTC.